The 15 T cell receptor beta chains below all came from one sample that was sequenced in a study of cytomegalovirus exposure and HLA in healthy donors (dated by TCRdb to about 2017). Receptor libraries were prepared by the immunoSEQ multiplex PCR assay. The multiplex PCR relied on a mix of 60 forward primers for TCR Vbeta segments and 13 reverse primers for TCR Jbeta segments. What TCRdb holds here is the immuneACCESS table cut down to in-frame rearrangements. Part of the clones is not present; checked against another copy, under half of the missing clones reflect an unresolved V gene, and the others are unexplained. The sample table holds 150,000 to 200,000 clones, of which about four fifths were seen once. The ten largest clones represent approximately 2.1% of the sample. Sequencing was carried out using PBMCs. These receptors were taken from a woman between 45 and 65 years old in good health and CMV-seronegative.

The chain uses TRBV5-1 and TRBJ1-2; a weak D match, TRBD1 (5 bases). Trimming left V 4 bases short and J 3 bases short, with 13 bases between. The V gene's germline CDR1 is SGHRS and CDR2 YFSETQ. The CDR3 contains 14 residues. The CDR3: CASSPTGDYYGYTF. CDR3 coding DNA: TGCGCCAGCAGCCCGACGGGGGATTACTATGGCTACACCTTC. The whole variable domain, remainder taken from reference TRBV5-1 and TRBJ1-2, is KAGVTQTPRYLIKTRGQQVTLSCSPISGHRSVSWYQQTPGQGLQFLFEYFSETQRNKGNFPGRFSGRQFSNSRSEMNVSTLELGDSALYLCASSPTGDYYGYTFGSGTRLTVV.

As DNA, the CDR3 is TGCGCCAGCAGCCTGAAACAGGGGGACTATGGCTACACCTTC. Encoded protein: CASSLKQGDYGYTF. The J gene is TRBJ1-2, the V gene TRBV5-1, with 8 bases fitting TRBD1. This CDR3 spans 14 amino acids. Trimming removed 4 bases from V and 3 bases from J; junction bases left unmatched: 5. CDR1 and CDR2 (germline): SGHRS, YFSETQ.

In DNA form, the CDR3 reads TGTGCCAGCAGTTACGAGGGACTAGCTCGCACAGATACGCAGTATTTT. Residues: CASSYEGLARTDTQYF. The V and J genes are TRBV6-5 and TRBJ2-3; TRBD2 aligns across 9 bases. Germline V gene sequence: CDR1 MNHEY, CDR2 SVGAGI. The CDR3 length is 16 residues. V lost 2 bases, J lost 1 base, and 4 bases stayed unmatched.

The gene calls are TRBV27 and TRBJ2-7; possibly TRBD1 for D (6 bases). The germline gives CDR1 MNHEY, CDR2 SMNVEV (reference sequence). The CDR3 loop spans 14 amino acids. V was shortened by 2 bases and J by 11 bases, with 19 bases between the two germline ends. CDR3 sequence: CASSLKGTRSREYF. CDR3 DNA: TGTGCCAGCAGTTTAAAGGGGACACGGTCGAGGGAGTACTTC.

The chain joins TRBV28 to TRBJ1-1, with D maybe TRBD1 (6 bases). Trimming pared 5 bases from V and 4 bases from J, leaving 20 bases between. The germline CDR1 and CDR2 sequences are MDHEN and SYDVKM. The CDR3 has 16 residues. CDR3 amino acids: CASSTPGTSRGTEAFF. Here the CDR3 DNA reads TGTGCCAGCAGTACCCCCGGAACGTCCAGGGGCACTGAAGCTTTCTTT.

The J gene is TRBJ1-5, the V gene TRBV7-2; no firm D call. The V and J ends lost 0 bases and 0 bases respectively, with 9 bases between them. Germline CDR1 reads SGHTA; CDR2 reads FQGNSA. CDR3 length: 16 residues. Here the CDR3 DNA reads TGTGCCAGCAGCTTAGCGCTCACTTATAGCAATCAGCCCCAGCATTTT. Translation gives CASSLALTYSNQPQHF.

This clone was counted between two and nine times. This chain uses TRBV4-2 with TRBJ2-1; D may be TRBD2 (7 bases). The CDR3 loop spans 17 amino acids. V gave up 3 bases and J gave up 2 bases, with 17 bases separating them. The germline gives CDR1 LGHNA, CDR2 YNFKEQ. CDR3 loop: CASSQELTGGTYNEQFF. The CDR3 DNA follows: TGTGCCAGCAGCCAGGAACTGACGGGGGGCACCTACAATGAGCAGTTCTTC.

This chain links TRBV12-1 with TRBJ2-2; the table names TRBD2, a call not compared with the DNA. TRBV12-1 is labeled a pseudogene. The CDR3 extends over 16 amino acids. The DNA of the CDR3 is TGTGCCAGCAGCTTGACTAGCGGGGGGGAAACCGGGGAGCTGTTTTTT. It translates to CASSLTSGGETGELFF.

V and J are TRBV11-2 and TRBJ2-1, with TRBD2 matching 8 bases. The V gene's germline CDR1 is SGHAT and CDR2 FQNNGV. The CDR3 has 14 residues. V dropped 5 bases and J dropped 5; count of bases not matched to a gene: 5. The CDR3 region is CASSRSGGNNEQFF. The CDR3 nucleotides are TGTGCCAGCAGCAGAAGCGGGGGTAACAATGAGCAGTTCTTC.

The chain joins TRBV9 to TRBJ2-7; 9 positions match TRBD1. The V segment lost 4 bases and the J segment 5 bases; nucleotides outside the gene matches: 16. Per germline, CDR1 SGDLS and CDR2 YYNGEE. The CDR3 has 17 residues. The CDR3 here is CASSRGAGTGPSHEQYF. CDR3 DNA sequence: TGTGCCAGCAGCCGGGGAGCCGGGACAGGGCCTTCCCACGAGCAGTACTTC.

The gene calls are TRBV5-6 and TRBJ2-1, with D possibly being TRBD1 (6 bases). Trimming took off 0 bases at V and 6 bases at J, with 13 bases between the two ends. Germline-derived CDR1 and CDR2 are SGHDT and YYEEEE. The CDR3 is 15 residues long. CDR3 sequence (DNA): TGTGCCAGCAGCTTGGGTGTACAGGGTTTCAATGAGCAGTTCTTC. Its protein is CASSLGVQGFNEQFF. Full variable domain (rest looked up from reference TRBV5-6 and TRBJ2-1): DAGVTQSPTHLIKTRGQQVTLRCSPKSGHDTVSWYQQALGQGPQFIFQYYEEEERQRGNFPDRFSGHQFPNYSSELNVNALLLGDSALYLCASSLGVQGFNEQFFGPGTRLTVL.

The rearrangement links TRBV5-1 to TRBJ2-7, with D perhaps matching TRBD1 (6 bases). V was shortened by 0 bases and J by 4 bases, with 23 bases between the two germline ends. The CDR3 has 18 amino acids. Germline values: CDR1 SGHRS, CDR2 YFSETQ. The CDR3 is CASSLDRGNRVNSYEQYF. The CDR3 region has the DNA TGCGCCAGCAGCTTGGACCGTGGGAACAGGGTTAATAGTTACGAGCAGTACTTC.

V and J are TRBV11-2 and TRBJ2-5, with 14 nucleotides matching TRBD2. The length of the CDR3 is 16 residues. The germline V gene encodes CDR1 SGHAT and CDR2 FQNNGV. J lost 4 bases, V lost 5 bases, and 6 bases had no gene match. CDR3: CASSLRLAGGLETQYF. CDR3 DNA: TGTGCCAGCAGCCTTCGACTAGCGGGGGGGCTAGAGACCCAGTACTTC.

This chain joins TRBV27 and TRBJ2-7; TRBD2 is a possible D gene (5 bases). The length of the CDR3 is 13 residues. Germline CDR1 reads MNHEY; CDR2 reads SMNVEV (reference sequence). The V gene lost 3 bases and the J gene lost 4 bases, with 10 bases spanning the gap. CDR3 amino acids: CASSLRSGYEQYF. For the CDR3, the DNA is TGTGCCAGCAGTTTGAGAAGCGGATACGAGCAGTACTTC.

The chain couples TRBV28 to TRBJ1-2, with a tentative D call TRBD1 (5 bases). Trimming took 3 bases from V and 0 from J, leaving 14 bases between them. CDR1 and CDR2 (germline): MDHEN, SYDVKM. This CDR3 is built from 16 residues. CDR3 DNA sequence: TGTGCCAGCAGTTTTTTTCCCTCGACAGCTAACTATGGCTACACCTTC. This translates into CASSFFPSTANYGYTF.